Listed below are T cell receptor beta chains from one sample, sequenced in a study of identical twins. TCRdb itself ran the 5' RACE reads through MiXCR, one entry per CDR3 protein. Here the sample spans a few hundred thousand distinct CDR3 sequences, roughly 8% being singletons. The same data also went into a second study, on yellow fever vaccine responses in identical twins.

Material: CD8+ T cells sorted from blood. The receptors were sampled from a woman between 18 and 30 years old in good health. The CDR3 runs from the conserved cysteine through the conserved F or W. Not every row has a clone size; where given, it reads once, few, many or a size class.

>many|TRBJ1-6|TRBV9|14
CASSLTGVESPLHF
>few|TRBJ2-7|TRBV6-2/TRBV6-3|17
CASSYSLNPAGPYEQYF
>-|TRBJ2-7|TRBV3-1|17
CASSHAAGPTPSYEQYF
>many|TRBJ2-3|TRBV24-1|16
CATSDTGLAGTDTQYF
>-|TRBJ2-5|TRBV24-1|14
CATSDRTGEETQYF
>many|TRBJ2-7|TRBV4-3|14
CASSQEPGTYEQYF
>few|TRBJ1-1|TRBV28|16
CASRTVRALRDTEAFF
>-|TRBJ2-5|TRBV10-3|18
CAISEEDRVPAGQETQYF
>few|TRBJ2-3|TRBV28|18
CASSLDYMKARSTDTQYF
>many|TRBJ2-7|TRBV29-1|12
CSVGSRFDEQYF
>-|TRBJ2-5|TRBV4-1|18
CASSHGEETGPNEETQYF
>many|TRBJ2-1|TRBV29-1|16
CSAEGVETVIYNEQFF
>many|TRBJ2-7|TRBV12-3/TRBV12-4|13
CASSPTGPYEQYF
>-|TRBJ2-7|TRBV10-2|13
CASSGQLSNWMYF
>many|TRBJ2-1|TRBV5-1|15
CASSLGRPSYNEQFF
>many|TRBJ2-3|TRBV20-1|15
CSPLLLAGGTDTQYF
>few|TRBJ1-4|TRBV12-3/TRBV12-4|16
CASRPTGGTTNEKLFF
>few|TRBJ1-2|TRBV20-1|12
CSAGGSEHGYTF
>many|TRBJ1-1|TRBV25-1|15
CASSTHRGPNTEAFF
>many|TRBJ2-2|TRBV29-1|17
CSVEDKKGRGTVGELFF
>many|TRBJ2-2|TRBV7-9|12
CASSRPDGELFF
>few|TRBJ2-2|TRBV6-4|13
CASSDSVPGELFF
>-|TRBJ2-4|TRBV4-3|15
CASSQDRGLVGIQYF
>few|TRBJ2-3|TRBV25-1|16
CASRGLGTGGADTQYF
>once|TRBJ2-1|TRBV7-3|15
CASSLQRGGTDEQFF
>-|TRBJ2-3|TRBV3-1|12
CASSQALDTQYF
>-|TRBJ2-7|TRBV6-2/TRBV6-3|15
CASSYLDWTSYEQYF
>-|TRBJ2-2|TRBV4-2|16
CASSPLAGASTGELFF
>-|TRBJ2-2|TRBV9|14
CASSLYPYTGELFF
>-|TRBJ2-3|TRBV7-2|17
CASSFPGQGDHTDTQYF
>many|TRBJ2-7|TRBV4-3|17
CASSQDSLAGGSYEQYF
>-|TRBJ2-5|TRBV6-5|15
CASSYGTSLVETQYF
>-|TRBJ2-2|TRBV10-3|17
CAIRGALAGDPTGELFF
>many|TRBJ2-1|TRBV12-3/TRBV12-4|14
CASSSYRDYNEQFF
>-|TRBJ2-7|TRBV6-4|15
CASSDDGGPRNEQYF
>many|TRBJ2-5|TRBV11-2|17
CASSLPWTGAPLETQYF
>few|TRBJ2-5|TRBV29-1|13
CSVWTGGGETQYF
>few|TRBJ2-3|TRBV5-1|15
CASSPGLADTDTQYF
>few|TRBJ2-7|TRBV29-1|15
CSVEIGTGSTYEQYF
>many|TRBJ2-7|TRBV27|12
CASSLYGYEQYF
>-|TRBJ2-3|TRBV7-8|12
CASSLSPDTQYF